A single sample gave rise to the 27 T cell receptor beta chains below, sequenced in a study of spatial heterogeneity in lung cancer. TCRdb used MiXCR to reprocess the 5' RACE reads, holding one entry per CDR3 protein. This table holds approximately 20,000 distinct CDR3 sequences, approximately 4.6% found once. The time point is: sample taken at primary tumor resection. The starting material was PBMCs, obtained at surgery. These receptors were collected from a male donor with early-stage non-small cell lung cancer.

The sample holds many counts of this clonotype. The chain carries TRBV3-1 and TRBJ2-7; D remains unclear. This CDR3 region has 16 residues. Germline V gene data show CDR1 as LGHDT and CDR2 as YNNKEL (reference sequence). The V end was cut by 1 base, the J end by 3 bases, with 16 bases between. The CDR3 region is CASSQGLARPYYEQYF. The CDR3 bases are TGTGCCAGCAGCCAAGGTTTGGCTAGGCCTTACTACGAGCAGTACTTC.

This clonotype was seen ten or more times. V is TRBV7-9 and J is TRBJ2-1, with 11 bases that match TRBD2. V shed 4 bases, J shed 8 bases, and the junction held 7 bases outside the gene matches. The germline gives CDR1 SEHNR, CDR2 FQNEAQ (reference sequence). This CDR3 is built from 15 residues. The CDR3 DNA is TGTGCCAGCAGCTCCTTAGCGGGGGGGCCCCATGAGCAGTTCTTC. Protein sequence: CASSSLAGGPHEQFF.

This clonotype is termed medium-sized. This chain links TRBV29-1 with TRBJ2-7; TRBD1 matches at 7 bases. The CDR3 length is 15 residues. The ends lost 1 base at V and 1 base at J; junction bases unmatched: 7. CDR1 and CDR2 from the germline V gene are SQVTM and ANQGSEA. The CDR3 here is CSVEGLRTGSYEQYF. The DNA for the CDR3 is TGCAGCGTTGAAGGGCTCCGGACAGGATCCTACGAGCAGTACTTC.

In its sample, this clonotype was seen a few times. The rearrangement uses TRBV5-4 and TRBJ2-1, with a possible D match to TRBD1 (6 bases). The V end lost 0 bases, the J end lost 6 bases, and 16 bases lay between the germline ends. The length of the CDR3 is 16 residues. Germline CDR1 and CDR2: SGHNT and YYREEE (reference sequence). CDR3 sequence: CASSLAWTDESNEQFF. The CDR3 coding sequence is TGTGCCAGCAGCTTGGCCTGGACAGATGAGAGCAATGAGCAGTTCTTC. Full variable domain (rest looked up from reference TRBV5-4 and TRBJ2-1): ETGVTQSPTHLIKTRGQQVTLRCSSQSGHNTVSWYQQALGQGPQFIFQYYREEENGRGNFPPRFSGLQFPNYSSELNVNALELDDSALYLCASSLAWTDESNEQFFGPGTRLTVL.

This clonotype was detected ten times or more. The CDR3 reads CASSLFSHTATTEAFF. CDR3 nucleotides: TGTGCCAGCAGCTTGTTTAGTCACACAGCAACCACTGAAGCTTTCTTT. J is TRBJ1-1 and V is TRBV5-6; D is ambiguous. V was pared by 1 base and J by 4 bases, with 17 bases between. The CDR3 spans 16 residues. Germline V CDR1 and CDR2: SGHDT, YYEEEE.

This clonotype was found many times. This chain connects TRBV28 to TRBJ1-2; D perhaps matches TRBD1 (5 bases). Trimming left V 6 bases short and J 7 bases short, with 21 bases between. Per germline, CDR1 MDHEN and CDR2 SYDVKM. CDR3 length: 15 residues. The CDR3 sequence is CASRSAGTGIVGYTF. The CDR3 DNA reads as TGTGCCAGCAGGTCCGCCGGGACGGGGATCGTTGGCTACACCTTC.

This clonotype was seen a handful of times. CDR3: CASSSGHGEGYTEAFF. CDR3 sequence (DNA): TGCGCCAGCAGCTCCGGACATGGGGAGGGCTACACTGAAGCTTTCTTT. V is TRBV5-1 and J is TRBJ1-1; D may be TRBD1 (5 bases). The CDR3 is 16 residues long. The germline V and J ends were trimmed by 3 bases and 3 bases, with 18 bases remaining between them. Looked up from germline, CDR1 is SGHRS and CDR2 is YFSETQ.

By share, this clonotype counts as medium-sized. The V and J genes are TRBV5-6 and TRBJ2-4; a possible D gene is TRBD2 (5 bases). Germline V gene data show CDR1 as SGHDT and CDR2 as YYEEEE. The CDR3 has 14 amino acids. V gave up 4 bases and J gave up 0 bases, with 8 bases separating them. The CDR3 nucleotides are TGTGCCAGCAGCGGAGCGGTAGCCAAAAACATTCAGTACTTC. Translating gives CASSGAVAKNIQYF.

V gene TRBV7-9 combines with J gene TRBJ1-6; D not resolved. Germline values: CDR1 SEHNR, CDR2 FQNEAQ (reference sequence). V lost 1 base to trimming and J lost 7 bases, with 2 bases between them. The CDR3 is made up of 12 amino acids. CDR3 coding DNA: TGTGCCAGCAGCTTAGACAATTCACCCCTCCACTTT. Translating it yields CASSLDNSPLHF.

The DNA for the CDR3 is TGTGCCAGCAATGGAGACTTTGGAACAGATACGCAGTATTTT. Translation: CASNGDFGTDTQYF. The chain employs TRBV7-9 and TRBJ2-3; D is unresolved. CDR3 length equals 14 residues. Trimming took off 7 bases at V and 3 bases at J, with 14 bases between the two ends. In germline, CDR1 is SEHNR, CDR2 FQNEAQ (reference sequence).

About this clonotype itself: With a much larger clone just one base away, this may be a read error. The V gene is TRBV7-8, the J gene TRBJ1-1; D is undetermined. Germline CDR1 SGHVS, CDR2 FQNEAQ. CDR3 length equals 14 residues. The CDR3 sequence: CASTPTETRTVAFF. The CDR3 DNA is TGTGCCAGCACGCCCACCGAAACGCGCACTGTAGCTTTCTTT.

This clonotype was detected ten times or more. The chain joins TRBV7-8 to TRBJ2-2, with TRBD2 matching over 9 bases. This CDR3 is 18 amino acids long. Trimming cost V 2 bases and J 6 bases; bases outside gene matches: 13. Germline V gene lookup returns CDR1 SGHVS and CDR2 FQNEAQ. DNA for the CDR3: TGTGCCAGCAGCTTAAACAGTTTGACTTTAGCGGGGGCCGGGGAGCTGTTTTTT. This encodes CASSLNSLTLAGAGELFF.

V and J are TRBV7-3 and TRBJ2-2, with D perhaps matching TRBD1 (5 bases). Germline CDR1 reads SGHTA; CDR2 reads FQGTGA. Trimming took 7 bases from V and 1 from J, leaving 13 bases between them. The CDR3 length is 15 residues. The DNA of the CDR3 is TGTGCCAGCACCAATCTAGGACAGAACACCGGGGAGCTGTTTTTT. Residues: CASTNLGQNTGELFF.

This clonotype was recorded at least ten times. The CDR3 reads CASSEEGSGANVLTF. In DNA, the CDR3 is TGTGCCAGCAGTGAAGAAGGTTCTGGGGCCAACGTCCTGACTTTC. The rearrangement uses TRBV2 and TRBJ2-6, with D uncertain. The CDR3 extends over 15 amino acids. With 1 base removed from V and 1 base from J, the gap between germline ends came to 5 bases. From germline, CDR1 is SNHLY and CDR2 FYNNEI.

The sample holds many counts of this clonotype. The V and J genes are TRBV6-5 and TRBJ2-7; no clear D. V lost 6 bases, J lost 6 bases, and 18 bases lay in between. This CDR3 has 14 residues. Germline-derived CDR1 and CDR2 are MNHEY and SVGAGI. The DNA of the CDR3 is TGTGCCAGCAGCCCGACCCGGCGAAGGTCCGAGCAGTACTTC. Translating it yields CASSPTRRRSEQYF.

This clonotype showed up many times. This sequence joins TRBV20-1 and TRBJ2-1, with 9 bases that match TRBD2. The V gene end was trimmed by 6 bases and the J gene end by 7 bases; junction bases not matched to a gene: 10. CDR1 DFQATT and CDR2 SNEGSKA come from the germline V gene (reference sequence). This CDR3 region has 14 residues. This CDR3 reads CSARLAEPENEQFF. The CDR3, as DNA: TGCAGTGCCAGACTAGCGGAGCCCGAAAATGAGCAGTTCTTC.

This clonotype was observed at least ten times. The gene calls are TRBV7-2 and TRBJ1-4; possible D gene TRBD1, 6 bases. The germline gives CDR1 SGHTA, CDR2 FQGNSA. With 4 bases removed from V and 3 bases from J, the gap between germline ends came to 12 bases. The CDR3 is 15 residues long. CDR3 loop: CASSSTRGSNEKLFF. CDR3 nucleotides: TGTGCCAGCAGCTCCACCAGGGGCTCTAATGAAAAACTGTTTTTT.

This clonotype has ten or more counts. CDR3 bases: TGTGCCAGCAGCCCCTCCCCAGCGGGGTACGAGCAGTACTTC. Translating it yields CASSPSPAGYEQYF. This chain connects TRBV11-2 to TRBJ2-7; 7 bases are shared with TRBD2. Trimming removed 5 bases from V and 4 bases from J; junction bases left unmatched: 8. Germline V gene lookup returns CDR1 SGHAT and CDR2 FQNNGV. The CDR3 has 14 residues.

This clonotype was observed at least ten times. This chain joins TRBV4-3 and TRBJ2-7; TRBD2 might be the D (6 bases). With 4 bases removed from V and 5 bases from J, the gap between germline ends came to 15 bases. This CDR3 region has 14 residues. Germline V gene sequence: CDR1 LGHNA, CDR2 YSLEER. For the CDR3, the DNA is TGCGCCAGCAGCCCGGAGGGGCTTCTCCACGAGCAGTACTTC. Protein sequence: CASSPEGLLHEQYF.

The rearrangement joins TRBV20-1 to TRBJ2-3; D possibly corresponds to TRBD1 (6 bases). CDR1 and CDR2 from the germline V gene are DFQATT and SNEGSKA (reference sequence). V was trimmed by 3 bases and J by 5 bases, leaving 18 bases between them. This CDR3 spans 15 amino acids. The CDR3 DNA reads TGCAGTGCTAGGGACAGTGCCTCTCGGGAAGATACGCAGTATTTT. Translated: CSARDSASREDTQYF.

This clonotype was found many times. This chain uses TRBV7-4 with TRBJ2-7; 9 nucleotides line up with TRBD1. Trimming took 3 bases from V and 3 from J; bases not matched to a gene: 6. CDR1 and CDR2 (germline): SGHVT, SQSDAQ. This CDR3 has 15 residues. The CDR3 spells CASSLLGTGYYEQYF. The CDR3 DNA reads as TGTGCCAGCAGCTTGCTAGGGACAGGGTACTACGAGCAGTACTTC.

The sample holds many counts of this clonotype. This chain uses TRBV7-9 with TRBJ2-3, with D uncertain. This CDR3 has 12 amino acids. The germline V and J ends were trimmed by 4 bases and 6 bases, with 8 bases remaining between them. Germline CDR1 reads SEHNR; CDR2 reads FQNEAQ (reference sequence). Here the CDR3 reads CASSSPGDTQYF. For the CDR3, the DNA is TGTGCCAGCAGCTCCCCCGGCGATACGCAGTATTTT.

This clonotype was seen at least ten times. CDR3 region: CASSYFLAGGLETQYF. As DNA, the CDR3 is TGTGCCAGCAGTTACTTTCTAGCGGGGGGCCTGGAGACCCAGTACTTC. V is TRBV6-5 and J is TRBJ2-5; 11 bases are a match to TRBD2. Germline values: CDR1 MNHEY, CDR2 SVGAGI. The junction had 6 bases not matched to a gene; V was cut back by 1 base and J by 5 bases. The CDR3 is 16 amino acids.

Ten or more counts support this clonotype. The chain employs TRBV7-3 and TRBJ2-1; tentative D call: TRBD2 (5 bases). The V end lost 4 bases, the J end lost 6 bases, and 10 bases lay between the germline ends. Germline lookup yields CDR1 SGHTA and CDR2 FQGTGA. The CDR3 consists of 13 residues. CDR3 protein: CASSSGLGNEQFF. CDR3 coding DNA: TGTGCCAGCAGCTCAGGACTGGGCAATGAGCAGTTCTTC.

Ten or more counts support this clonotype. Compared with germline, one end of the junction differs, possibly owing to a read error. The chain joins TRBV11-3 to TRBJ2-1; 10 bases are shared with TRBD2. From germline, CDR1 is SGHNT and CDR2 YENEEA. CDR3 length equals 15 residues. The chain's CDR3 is CASSFGLADYNEQLF. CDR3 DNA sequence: TGTGCCAGCAGCTTCGGACTAGCGGACTACAATGAGCAGCTCTTC.

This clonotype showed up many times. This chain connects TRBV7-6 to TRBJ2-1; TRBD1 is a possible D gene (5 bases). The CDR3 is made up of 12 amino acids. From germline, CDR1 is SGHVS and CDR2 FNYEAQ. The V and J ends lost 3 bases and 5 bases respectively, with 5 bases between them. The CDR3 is CASSLTDNEQFF. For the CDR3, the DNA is TGTGCCAGCAGCTTGACAGACAATGAGCAGTTCTTC.

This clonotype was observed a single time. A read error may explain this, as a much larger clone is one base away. This CDR3 reads CASSLNDEAFF. In DNA form, the CDR3 reads TGTGCCAGCAGTTTAAACGACGAAGCTTTCTTT. V is TRBV12-3 or TRBV12-4 and J is TRBJ1-1, with no clear D. CDR3 size: 11 residues. Trimming took 2 bases from V and 8 from J, leaving 6 bases between them.